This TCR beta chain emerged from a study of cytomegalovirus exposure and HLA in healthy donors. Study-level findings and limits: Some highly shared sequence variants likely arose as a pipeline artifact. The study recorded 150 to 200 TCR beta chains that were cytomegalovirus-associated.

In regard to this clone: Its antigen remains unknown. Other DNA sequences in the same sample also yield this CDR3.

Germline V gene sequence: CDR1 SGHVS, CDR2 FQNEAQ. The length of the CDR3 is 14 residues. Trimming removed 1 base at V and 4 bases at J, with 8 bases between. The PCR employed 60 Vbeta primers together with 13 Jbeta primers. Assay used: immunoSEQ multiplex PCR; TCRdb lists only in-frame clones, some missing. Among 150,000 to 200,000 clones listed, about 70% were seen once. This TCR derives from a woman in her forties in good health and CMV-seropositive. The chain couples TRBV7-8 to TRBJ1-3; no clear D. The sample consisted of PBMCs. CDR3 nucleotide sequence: TGTGCCAGCAGCTTAGGAGGGAGAGGAAACACCATATATTTT. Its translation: CASSLGGRGNTIYF.